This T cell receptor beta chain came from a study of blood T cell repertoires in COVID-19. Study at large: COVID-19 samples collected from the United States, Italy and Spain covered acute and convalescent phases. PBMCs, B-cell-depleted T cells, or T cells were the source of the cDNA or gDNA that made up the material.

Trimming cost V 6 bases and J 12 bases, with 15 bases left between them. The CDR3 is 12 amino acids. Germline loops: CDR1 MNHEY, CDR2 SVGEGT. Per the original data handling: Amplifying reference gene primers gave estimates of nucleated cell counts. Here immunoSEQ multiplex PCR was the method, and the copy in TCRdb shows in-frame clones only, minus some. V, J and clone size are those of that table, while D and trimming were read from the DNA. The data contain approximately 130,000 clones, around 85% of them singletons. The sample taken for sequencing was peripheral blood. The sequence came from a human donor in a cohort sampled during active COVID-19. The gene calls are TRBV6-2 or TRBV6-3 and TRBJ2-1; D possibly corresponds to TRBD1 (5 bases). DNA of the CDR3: TGTGCCAGCAGCTCTCCCCCACAGGTGCAGTTCTTC. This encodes CASSSPPQVQFF.